This T cell receptor (beta chain) is drawn from a study of shared clonotypes between healthy human individuals. This table comes from immunoSEQ multiplex PCR, and its TCRdb copy is limited to in-frame clones, with some not included. The data show approximately 1.5 million clones, around 98.5% seen once. V gave up 3 bases and J gave up 5 bases, with 11 bases separating them. The CDR3 runs to 14 residues. From germline, CDR1 is LNHDA and CDR2 SQIVND (reference sequence). Sequencing was performed on naive CD4+ T cells sorted from blood. Subset of the sample: CD45RA+ positively selected. The TCR sequence derives from a man between 25 and 39 years old in good health. The chain carries TRBV19 and TRBJ1-5; D is ambiguous. The CDR3 nucleotides are TGTGCCAGTAGTATTACGAGTCGGGATCAGCCCCAGCATTTT. Its translation is CASSITSRDQPQHF.